A selection of T cell receptor beta chains follows, all from one sample in a study of blood T cell repertoires in COVID-19. TCRdb's copy holds only in-frame clones and misses some; the assay was immunoSEQ multiplex PCR. The profile shows around 300,000 clones, about nine tenths of them singletons. What was sequenced was peripheral blood. The source of these receptors is a woman younger than 45 with COVID-19, enrolled during active disease. CDR3s include the opening cysteine and the closing phenylalanine or tryptophan. D genes are given only for firm matches. Expanded clones get a size class; other rows say once, few or many, or leave the size out.

v_gene,abundance,d_gene,j_gene,CDR3nt,CDR3aa
TRBV5-4,.,.,TRBJ1-2,TGTGCCAGCAGCTTCGGTAGGGGAAACTATGGCTACACCTTC,CASSFGRGNYGYTF
TRBV19,.,TRBD2,TRBJ2-7,TGTGCCAGTAGTATTTCGGCTAGCGGGAGCGAGCAGTACTTC,CASSISASGSEQYF
TRBV5-4,.,.,TRBJ1-1,TGTGCCAGCAGCTTCACGGGCCTAGGGGGACAAGCTTTCTTT,CASSFTGLGGQAFF
TRBV5-1,.,.,TRBJ1-2,TGCGCCAGCAGCTTTAGCCCCCAGGGTAGTAACACCTTC,CASSFSPQGSNTF
TRBV10-1,.,.,TRBJ2-2,TGCGCCAGCAAAGGGGTCACCGGGGAGCTGTTTTTT,CASKGVTGELFF
TRBV6-5,.,.,TRBJ2-2,TGTGCCAGCAGATTGACAGCAAACACCGGGGAGCTGTTTTTT,CASRLTANTGELFF
TRBV12-3/TRBV12-4,.,.,TRBJ2-2,TGTGCCAGCAGTTTTGTGGAGGGAGCGGAGCTGTTTTTT,CASSFVEGAELFF
TRBV18,.,TRBD2,TRBJ2-5,TGTGCCAGCTCACCTCTGGATAGCGGGAGCTCTGAGACCCAGTACTTC,CASSPLDSGSSETQYF
TRBV4-2,once,TRBD1,TRBJ1-5,TGTGCCAGCAGCCAGACAGGGTCCGGTCAGCCCCAGCATTTT,CASSQTGSGQPQHF
TRBV3-1/TRBV3-2,.,TRBD1,TRBJ2-5,TGTGCCAGCAGCCAAGATTTGACGGACAGGGGGCCCCTGTACCAAGAGACCCAGTACTTC,CASSQDLTDRGPLYQETQYF
TRBV27,.,TRBD2,TRBJ2-7,TGTGCCAGCAGAGGCTGGGGAGGGTGGAACTACTACGAGCAGTACTTC,CASRGWGGWNYYEQYF
TRBV9,.,TRBD1,TRBJ2-1,TGTGCCAGCAGCGTAGCGGGACAGCCCTACAATGAGCAGTTCTTC,CASSVAGQPYNEQFF
TRBV30,.,.,TRBJ1-6,TGTGCCTGGAGTGTACTCGGCGGGAATTCACCCCTCCACTTT,CAWSVLGGNSPLHF
TRBV6-5,.,TRBD1,TRBJ1-1,TGTGCCAGCAGCTTCGACAGGGGGCTCACTGAAGCTTTCTTT,CASSFDRGLTEAFF
TRBV5-5,.,.,TRBJ2-7,TGTGCCAGCAGCTCGGCGGGGAGCCGGGCCTACGAGCAGTACTTC,CASSSAGSRAYEQYF
TRBV28,.,.,TRBJ2-7,TGTGCCAGCAGTTTAGAGATAAGCAACTACGAGCAGTACTTC,CASSLEISNYEQYF
TRBV27,.,.,TRBJ1-4,TGTGCCAGCAGGAGAGGTGTTGGTGAAAAACTGTTTTTT,CASRRGVGEKLFF
TRBV6-2/TRBV6-3,.,TRBD1,TRBJ1-4,TGTGCCAGCAGTTACTCGTTGGGGACAGGGGGCGAAAAACTGTTTTTT,CASSYSLGTGGEKLFF
TRBV2,.,TRBD1,TRBJ2-7,TGTGCCAGCAGTGGGACAGGTCTTACCTACGAGCAGTACTTC,CASSGTGLTYEQYF
TRBV29-1,.,TRBD1,TRBJ1-2,TGCAGCGTGACCGGGACAGGGGTTGGCTACACCTTC,CSVTGTGVGYTF
TRBV9,.,TRBD2,TRBJ2-7,TGTGCCAGCAGCGTAGCTTCGGGGGGGATCGAGCAGTACTTC,CASSVASGGIEQYF
TRBV19,.,.,TRBJ2-7,TGTGCCAGTAGTATGGGCAACTCCTACGAGCAGTACTTC,CASSMGNSYEQYF